This TCR beta chain derives from a study of blood T cell repertoires in COVID-19. For the study at large: Acute-phase and convalescent COVID-19 samples originated in the United States, Italy and Spain. Sources were T cells, B-cell-depleted T cells, or PBMCs; the material itself was cDNA or gDNA.

Original data processing: Nucleated cell counts were estimated from reference gene primer amplification. This table comes from immunoSEQ multiplex PCR, and its TCRdb copy is limited to in-frame clones, with some not included. V and J calls and clone size follow that table, whereas D and trimming were derived from the DNA. The sample includes 100,000 to 150,000 clones, over 75% of them seen just once. Trimming removed 2 bases from V and 2 bases from J; junction bases left unmatched: 2. Germline CDR1 MNHNY, CDR2 SVGAGI (reference sequence). There are 15 residues in the CDR3. The chain is built from TRBV6-6 and TRBJ2-3; TRBD2 matches 9 bases. This sequence originates from a man aged 80 or over with active or convalescent COVID-19. Sequenced: peripheral blood. CDR3 region: CASSYAGLATDTQYF. CDR3 sequence (DNA): TGTGCCAGCAGTTACGCGGGACTAGCCACAGATACGCAGTATTTT.